Listed below are T cell receptor beta chains from one sample, sequenced in a study of CD8 T cells in Susac syndrome. TCRdb re-called the immunoSEQ multiplex PCR reads through MiXCR, storing one row per CDR3 protein. The sample holds about 71,000 distinct CDR3 sequences, roughly 93% seen once. Sequencing was carried out using CD4+ T cells from PBMCs. Receptors originate from a human donor with Susac syndrome. The CDR3 runs from the conserved cysteine through the conserved F or W. A D gene is named only where the DNA matches it firmly. A row's size may be missing; if present it is once, few, many or a size class.

D gene: .; J gene: TRBJ1-5; V gene: TRBV6-2/TRBV6-3; clone size: .; CDR3 DNA: TGTGCCAGCACCAAAATGGGGGAACCCAATCAGCCACAGCATTTT; CDR3 protein: CASTKMGEPNQPQHF
D gene: .; J gene: TRBJ2-1; V gene: TRBV18; clone size: .; CDR3 DNA: TGTGCCAGCTCACCCGATAATGAGCAGTTCTTC; CDR3 protein: CASSPDNEQFF
D gene: .; J gene: TRBJ1-1; V gene: TRBV18; clone size: .; CDR3 DNA: TGTGCCAGCTCACCACCCTGGCCAGTACAAAACACTGAAGCTTTCTTT; CDR3 protein: CASSPPWPVQNTEAFF
D gene: .; J gene: TRBJ2-4; V gene: TRBV14; clone size: .; CDR3 DNA: TGTGCCAGCAGCCAAGGGGCAGCCCGGGACATTCAGTACTTC; CDR3 protein: CASSQGAARDIQYF
D gene: TRBD2; J gene: TRBJ2-5; V gene: TRBV20-1; clone size: .; CDR3 DNA: TGCAGTGCCGGTTCGACTAGCGCCCGTACCCAAGAGACCCAGTACTTC; CDR3 protein: CSAGSTSARTQETQYF
D gene: .; J gene: TRBJ1-5; V gene: TRBV18; clone size: .; CDR3 DNA: TGTGCCAGCTCGCTGACGGTGAGCAATCAGCCCCAGCATTTT; CDR3 protein: CASSLTVSNQPQHF
D gene: .; J gene: TRBJ2-5; V gene: TRBV7-9; clone size: .; CDR3 DNA: TGTGCCAGCAACCCCCTCCAGGATACACTGGGGGAGACCCAGTACTTC; CDR3 protein: CASNPLQDTLGETQYF
D gene: TRBD1; J gene: TRBJ2-1; V gene: TRBV30; clone size: .; CDR3 DNA: TGTGCCTGGAGTGTACACAGGGGGGTTTGGGACGAGCAGTTCTTC; CDR3 protein: CAWSVHRGVWDEQFF
D gene: .; J gene: TRBJ1-6; V gene: TRBV23-1; clone size: once; CDR3 DNA: TGCGCCAGCAGTCAATCGTCCTTTAGGCGGAATTCACCCCTCCACTTT; CDR3 protein: CASSQSSFRRNSPLHF
D gene: .; J gene: TRBJ1-1; V gene: TRBV3-1; clone size: .; CDR3 DNA: TGTGCCAGCAGCCAAGAGGGACTTGGGGCTTTCTTT; CDR3 protein: CASSQEGLGAFF
D gene: .; J gene: TRBJ2-7; V gene: TRBV4-2; clone size: .; CDR3 DNA: TGTGCCAGCAGCCAAGGGCTGGTGTACGAGCAGTACTTC; CDR3 protein: CASSQGLVYEQYF
D gene: .; J gene: TRBJ1-1; V gene: TRBV24-1; clone size: .; CDR3 DNA: TGTGCCACCAGTGATGGGACCTCGAACACTGAAGCTTTCTTT; CDR3 protein: CATSDGTSNTEAFF
D gene: TRBD2; J gene: TRBJ2-5; V gene: TRBV4-2; clone size: .; CDR3 DNA: TGTGCCAGCAGCCAAGGGACTAGCGGGGGGCAAGAGACCCAGTACTTC; CDR3 protein: CASSQGTSGGQETQYF
D gene: TRBD2; J gene: TRBJ2-5; V gene: TRBV20-1; clone size: .; CDR3 DNA: TGCAGTGCTAGGTCACTAGCGTATTCAGAGACCCAGTACTTC; CDR3 protein: CSARSLAYSETQYF
D gene: .; J gene: TRBJ2-6; V gene: TRBV7-9; clone size: .; CDR3 DNA: TGTGCCAGCAGCTTATATCTACGCTCTGGGGCCAACGTCCTGACTTTC; CDR3 protein: CASSLYLRSGANVLTF
D gene: .; J gene: TRBJ1-1; V gene: TRBV12-3/TRBV12-4; clone size: few; CDR3 DNA: TGTGCCAGCAGTTTGGGTCTAATGAACACTGAAGCTTTCTTT; CDR3 protein: CASSLGLMNTEAFF
D gene: TRBD2; J gene: TRBJ2-5; V gene: TRBV29-1; clone size: once; CDR3 DNA: TGCAGCGTTCCTCCGAGGAGCGGGGGAGGGGAGACCCAGTACTTC; CDR3 protein: CSVPPRSGGGETQYF
D gene: TRBD1; J gene: TRBJ2-3; V gene: TRBV2; clone size: .; CDR3 DNA: TGTGCCAGCAGTGAAGCCCACAGGGGGACTACGCAGTATTTT; CDR3 protein: CASSEAHRGTTQYF
D gene: .; J gene: TRBJ2-2; V gene: TRBV7-3; clone size: .; CDR3 DNA: TGTGCCAGCAGCTTAAGGGTCGGGGAGCTGTTTTTT; CDR3 protein: CASSLRVGELFF
D gene: .; J gene: TRBJ2-5; V gene: TRBV3-1; clone size: once; CDR3 DNA: TGTGCCAGCAGCCAAGACCCACTAGCTGGCAAGACCCAGTACTTC; CDR3 protein: CASSQDPLAGKTQYF
D gene: TRBD1; J gene: TRBJ1-1; V gene: TRBV7-2; clone size: .; CDR3 DNA: TGTGCCAGCAGCGGACAGGGGTGGTCCACTGAAGCTTTCTTT; CDR3 protein: CASSGQGWSTEAFF
D gene: .; J gene: TRBJ2-7; V gene: TRBV5-1; clone size: .; CDR3 DNA: TGCGCCAGCAGCTCCAAGCAGTACTTC; CDR3 protein: CASSSKQYF
D gene: .; J gene: TRBJ1-2; V gene: TRBV5-1; clone size: .; CDR3 DNA: TGCGCCAGCAGCTTGGACGGACAGCTCTATGGCTACACCTTC; CDR3 protein: CASSLDGQLYGYTF
D gene: .; J gene: TRBJ2-7; V gene: TRBV4-3; clone size: few; CDR3 DNA: TGCGCCAGCAGCCAACCCCTCTGGACAGAAACCTACGAGCAGTACTTC; CDR3 protein: CASSQPLWTETYEQYF
D gene: .; J gene: TRBJ2-3; V gene: TRBV7-9; clone size: .; CDR3 DNA: TGTGCCAGCAGCTACTTCGACGGATTCACAGATACGCAGTATTTT; CDR3 protein: CASSYFDGFTDTQYF
D gene: TRBD1; J gene: TRBJ2-3; V gene: TRBV7-2; clone size: few; CDR3 DNA: TGTGCCAGCAGCCCGGGACAGGGGGCAGATACGCAGTATTTT; CDR3 protein: CASSPGQGADTQYF
D gene: TRBD1; J gene: TRBJ2-5; V gene: TRBV29-1; clone size: .; CDR3 DNA: TGCAGCGTCCGACAGGGGGCGGGGGAGACCCAGTACTTC; CDR3 protein: CSVRQGAGETQYF
D gene: .; J gene: TRBJ2-1; V gene: TRBV5-1; clone size: .; CDR3 DNA: TGCGCCAGCAGCTTGTGGGGGGACACCTACAATGAGCAGTTCTTC; CDR3 protein: CASSLWGDTYNEQFF
D gene: .; J gene: TRBJ2-7; V gene: TRBV4-1; clone size: few; CDR3 DNA: TGCGCCAGCAGCCAAGGCAGGGCTACCCCCTACGAGCAGTACTTC; CDR3 protein: CASSQGRATPYEQYF
D gene: .; J gene: TRBJ1-3; V gene: TRBV13; clone size: once; CDR3 DNA: TGTGCCAGCAGCCCCAGATCAGGGGAAAACACCATATATTTT; CDR3 protein: CASSPRSGENTIYF
D gene: .; J gene: TRBJ1-1; V gene: TRBV6-4; clone size: .; CDR3 DNA: TGTGCCAGCAGACCCGGGGGCAGCGGGTATAACACTGAAGCTTTCTTT; CDR3 protein: CASRPGGSGYNTEAFF
D gene: TRBD1; J gene: TRBJ1-2; V gene: TRBV7-8; clone size: .; CDR3 DNA: TGTGCCAGCAGCGGACGACAGGGGGCGAGGGATGGCTACACCTTC; CDR3 protein: CASSGRQGARDGYTF
D gene: .; J gene: TRBJ2-3; V gene: TRBV5-4; clone size: .; CDR3 DNA: TGTGCCAGCAGCTTACCCGGGCGGGCTAGCACAGATACGCAGTATTTT; CDR3 protein: CASSLPGRASTDTQYF
D gene: TRBD1; J gene: TRBJ2-5; V gene: TRBV20-1; clone size: .; CDR3 DNA: TGCAGTGCTAGAGGGAGGGACAGGGGGTACCAAGAGACCCAGTACTTC; CDR3 protein: CSARGRDRGYQETQYF
D gene: .; J gene: TRBJ1-5; V gene: TRBV7-8; clone size: .; CDR3 DNA: TGTGCCAGCAGCTTAAAGTTCAGTAGCAATCAGCCCCAGCATTTT; CDR3 protein: CASSLKFSSNQPQHF
D gene: .; J gene: TRBJ2-7; V gene: TRBV20-1; clone size: once; CDR3 DNA: TGCAGTGCTCGAGGTCGCGAGGGCAGCTTC; CDR3 protein: CSARGREGSF
D gene: .; J gene: TRBJ1-2; V gene: TRBV6-4; clone size: .; CDR3 DNA: TGTGCCAGCAGTGACCGATATGGCTACACCTTC; CDR3 protein: CASSDRYGYTF
D gene: .; J gene: TRBJ1-1; V gene: TRBV7-9; clone size: .; CDR3 DNA: TGTGCCAGCAGAGCGAAAAACTACAACACTGAAGCTTTCTTT; CDR3 protein: CASRAKNYNTEAFF
D gene: .; J gene: TRBJ1-5; V gene: TRBV20-1; clone size: .; CDR3 DNA: TGCAGTGCTGGCGGACAGCATAATCAGCCCCAGCATTTT; CDR3 protein: CSAGGQHNQPQHF
D gene: .; J gene: TRBJ1-4; V gene: TRBV4-1; clone size: .; CDR3 DNA: TGCGCCAGCAGCCAAGTAATCGGTGAAAAACTGTTTTTT; CDR3 protein: CASSQVIGEKLFF
D gene: .; J gene: TRBJ2-3; V gene: TRBV19; clone size: .; CDR3 DNA: TGTGCCAGTAGCGATAGAGGGGGAAGCACAGATACGCAGTATTTT; CDR3 protein: CASSDRGGSTDTQYF
D gene: TRBD1; J gene: TRBJ1-2; V gene: TRBV7-9; clone size: .; CDR3 DNA: TGTGCCAGCAGCTTATACGACAGGGGTTCGGGCTTACTCTTC; CDR3 protein: CASSLYDRGSGLLF
D gene: .; J gene: TRBJ2-2; V gene: TRBV5-1; clone size: .; CDR3 DNA: TGCGCCAGCAGCTTGAACACCGGGGAGCTGTTTTTT; CDR3 protein: CASSLNTGELFF
D gene: .; J gene: TRBJ2-7; V gene: TRBV14; clone size: few; CDR3 DNA: TGTGCCAGCAGCCAAAACGTAGCTAGTTACGAGCAGTACTTC; CDR3 protein: CASSQNVASYEQYF
D gene: .; J gene: TRBJ1-6; V gene: TRBV6-5; clone size: .; CDR3 DNA: TGTGCCAGTACCAGGGGAAACTCCTATAATTCACCCCTCCACTTT; CDR3 protein: CASTRGNSYNSPLHF
D gene: TRBD2; J gene: TRBJ2-3; V gene: TRBV18; clone size: .; CDR3 DNA: TGTGCCAGCTCACCACCGGGGGGGGATACGCAGTATTTT; CDR3 protein: CASSPPGGDTQYF
D gene: .; J gene: TRBJ1-2; V gene: TRBV11-2; clone size: .; CDR3 DNA: TGTGCCAGCAGCGAAGAATTGGCAGGGAGAAGCTATGGCTACACCTTC; CDR3 protein: CASSEELAGRSYGYTF
D gene: .; J gene: TRBJ2-5; V gene: TRBV29-1; clone size: .; CDR3 DNA: TGCAGCGCTTCGACAGGTAGAGAGACCCAGTACTTC; CDR3 protein: CSASTGRETQYF
D gene: .; J gene: TRBJ2-1; V gene: TRBV6-2/TRBV6-3; clone size: .; CDR3 DNA: TGTGCCAGCAGACGACCCCGGGCCGAGGGGTACAATGAGCAGTTCTTC; CDR3 protein: CASRRPRAEGYNEQFF
D gene: TRBD1; J gene: TRBJ1-5; V gene: TRBV28; clone size: few; CDR3 DNA: TGTGCCAGCAGTCTAGGGGGCATAAGCAATCAGCCTCAGCATTTT; CDR3 protein: CASSLGGISNQPQHF
D gene: .; J gene: TRBJ2-1; V gene: TRBV5-1; clone size: few; CDR3 DNA: TGCGCCAGCAGCTTGGGGCTCTCCAATGAGCAGTTCTTC; CDR3 protein: CASSLGLSNEQFF
D gene: .; J gene: TRBJ2-5; V gene: TRBV6-2/TRBV6-3; clone size: once; CDR3 DNA: TGTGCCAGCAGTCTGGACGGAATCCAAGAGACCCAGTACTTC; CDR3 protein: CASSLDGIQETQYF
D gene: TRBD1; J gene: TRBJ2-3; V gene: TRBV5-1; clone size: once; CDR3 DNA: TGCGCCAGCAGCCATCCTTCGACAGGGGTGATCACAGATACGCAGTATTTT; CDR3 protein: CASSHPSTGVITDTQYF
D gene: TRBD1; J gene: TRBJ1-2; V gene: TRBV2; clone size: .; CDR3 DNA: TGTGCCAGCAGTTCCCCGGACAGGGATAACTATGGCTACACCTTC; CDR3 protein: CASSSPDRDNYGYTF
D gene: .; J gene: TRBJ2-2; V gene: TRBV3-1; clone size: .; CDR3 DNA: TGTGCCAGCAGCCAAGGGCACTTCACCGGGGAGCTGTTTTTT; CDR3 protein: CASSQGHFTGELFF
D gene: TRBD2; J gene: TRBJ2-3; V gene: TRBV3-1; clone size: once; CDR3 DNA: TGTGCCAGCAGCCAAGAACGGCTAGCGGGGGGACGCACAGATACGCAGTATTTT; CDR3 protein: CASSQERLAGGRTDTQYF
D gene: .; J gene: TRBJ2-7; V gene: TRBV5-1; clone size: .; CDR3 DNA: TGCGCCAGCAGCTTTATGTTGGAGTGGGGATACGAGCAGTACTTC; CDR3 protein: CASSFMLEWGYEQYF